This T cell receptor beta chain was recorded in a study of blood T cell repertoires in COVID-19. In the study overall: Donors in the United States, Italy and Spain gave samples during acute or convalescent COVID-19.

CDR1 SGHNT and CDR2 YYREEE come from the germline V gene (reference sequence). The CDR3 consists of 13 residues. The germline V and J ends were trimmed by 4 bases and 4 bases, with 11 bases remaining between them. Clones were read by immunoSEQ multiplex PCR, and TCRdb kept only the in-frame ones, dropping some. The sample holds nearly 200,000 clones; around four fifths are singletons and the top ten take 5.1%. Sequencing was performed on peripheral blood. This sequence joins TRBV5-4 and TRBJ1-1; D gene unclear. The receptor comes from a woman in her 70s with active or convalescent COVID-19. DNA of the CDR3: TGTGCCAGCAGCCGGGGTTTGAGCACTGAAGCTTTCTTT. Translating it yields CASSRGLSTEAFF.